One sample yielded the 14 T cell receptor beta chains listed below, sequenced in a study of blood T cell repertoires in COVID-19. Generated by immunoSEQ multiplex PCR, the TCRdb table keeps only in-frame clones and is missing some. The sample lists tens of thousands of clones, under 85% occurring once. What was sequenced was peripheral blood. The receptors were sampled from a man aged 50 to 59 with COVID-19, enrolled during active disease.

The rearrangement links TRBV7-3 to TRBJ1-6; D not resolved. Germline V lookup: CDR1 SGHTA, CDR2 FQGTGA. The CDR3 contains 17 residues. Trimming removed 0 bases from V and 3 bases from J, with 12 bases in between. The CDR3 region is CASSLTWFHNYNSPLHF. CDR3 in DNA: TGTGCCAGCAGCTTAACTTGGTTCCACAACTATAATTCACCCCTCCACTTT.

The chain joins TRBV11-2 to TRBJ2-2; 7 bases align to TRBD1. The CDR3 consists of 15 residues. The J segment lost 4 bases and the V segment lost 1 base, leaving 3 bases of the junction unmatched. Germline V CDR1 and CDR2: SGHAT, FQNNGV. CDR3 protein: CASSLVQGFTGELFF. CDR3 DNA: TGTGCCAGCAGCTTAGTACAGGGGTTCACCGGGGAGCTGTTTTTT.

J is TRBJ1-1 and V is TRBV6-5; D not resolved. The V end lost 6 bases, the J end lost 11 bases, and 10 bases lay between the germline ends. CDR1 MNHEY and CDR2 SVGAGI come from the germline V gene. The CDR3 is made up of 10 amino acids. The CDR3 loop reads CASRSSWAFF. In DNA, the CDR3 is TGTGCCAGCAGGAGCTCGTGGGCTTTCTTT.

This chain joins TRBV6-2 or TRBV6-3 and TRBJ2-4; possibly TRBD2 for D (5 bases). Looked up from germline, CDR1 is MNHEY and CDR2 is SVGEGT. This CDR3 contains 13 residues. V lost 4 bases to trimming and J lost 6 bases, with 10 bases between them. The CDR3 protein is CASSFSGRNIQYF. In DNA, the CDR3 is TGTGCCAGCAGTTTCTCGGGGAGAAACATTCAGTACTTC.

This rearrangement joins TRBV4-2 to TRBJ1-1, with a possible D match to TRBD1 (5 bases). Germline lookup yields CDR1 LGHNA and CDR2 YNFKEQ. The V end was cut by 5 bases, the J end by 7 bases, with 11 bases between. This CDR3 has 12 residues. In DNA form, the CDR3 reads TGTGCCAGCAGCTTGGCGGGACTTGAAGCTTTCTTT. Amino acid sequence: CASSLAGLEAFF.

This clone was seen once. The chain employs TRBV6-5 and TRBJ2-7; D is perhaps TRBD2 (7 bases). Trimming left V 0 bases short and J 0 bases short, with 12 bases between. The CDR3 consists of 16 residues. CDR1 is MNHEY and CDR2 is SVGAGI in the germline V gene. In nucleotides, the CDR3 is TGTGCCAGCAGTTACTCGAAGGGGGGGCGCTCCTACGAGCAGTACTTC. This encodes CASSYSKGGRSYEQYF.

The CDR3 DNA is TGTGCCAGTAGTACAAAATCGACAGGGAACACTGAAGCTTTCTTT. It encodes CASSTKSTGNTEAFF. The rearrangement joins TRBV19 to TRBJ1-1; TRBD1 might be the D (6 bases). The CDR3 consists of 15 residues. The V end was cut by 4 bases, the J end by 1 base, with 13 bases between. Germline values: CDR1 LNHDA, CDR2 SQIVND (reference sequence). The complete variable domain, with remaining parts taken from reference TRBV19 and TRBJ1-1, reads DGGITQSPKYLFRKEGQNVTLSCEQNLNHDAMYWYRQDPGQGLRLIYYSQIVNDFQKGDIAEGYSVSREKKESFPLTVTSAQKNPTAFYLCASSTKSTGNTEAFFGQGTRLTVV.

CDR3 nucleotides: TGTGCCAGCAGCCCCTCCTCGGGGGAAGATACGCAGTATTTT. Amino acids: CASSPSSGEDTQYF. V usage is TRBV7-3 and J usage is TRBJ2-3, with a tentative D call TRBD2 (6 bases). Germline V gene lookup returns CDR1 SGHTA and CDR2 FQGTGA. The V end was cut by 5 bases, the J end by 5 bases, with 14 bases between. CDR3 length: 14 residues.

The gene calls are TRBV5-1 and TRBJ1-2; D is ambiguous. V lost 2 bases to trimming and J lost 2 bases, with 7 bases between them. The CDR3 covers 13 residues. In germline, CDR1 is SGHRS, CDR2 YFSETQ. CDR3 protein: CASSLQQNYGYTF. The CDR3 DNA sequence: TGCGCCAGCAGCTTACAGCAGAACTATGGCTACACCTTC.

The CDR3 sequence: CASSQNRAATIYF. In DNA, the CDR3 is TGTGCCAGCAGTCAGAACAGGGCGGCCACCATATATTTT. This sequence joins TRBV27 and TRBJ1-3, with D perhaps matching TRBD1 (6 bases). Between the trimmed V and J ends, which lost 5 bases and 9 bases, there was a span of 14 bases. CDR1 is MNHEY and CDR2 is SMNVEV in the germline V gene (reference sequence). CDR3 length equals 13 residues.

The CDR3 region has the DNA TGCGCCAGCAGCCAAGGGGACAGCTCCTACGAGCAGTACTTC. Residues: CASSQGDSSYEQYF. This chain uses TRBV4-3 with TRBJ2-7; 7 positions agree with TRBD1. Germline CDR1 LGHNA, CDR2 YSLEER. V was clipped by 1 base and J by 0 bases; unmatched bases: 0. This CDR3 has 14 amino acids.

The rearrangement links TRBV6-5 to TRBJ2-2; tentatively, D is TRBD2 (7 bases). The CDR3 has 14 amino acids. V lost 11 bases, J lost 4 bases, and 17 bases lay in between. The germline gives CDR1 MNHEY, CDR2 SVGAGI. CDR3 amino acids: CAARRGARTGELFF. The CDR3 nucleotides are TGTGCCGCGCGACGGGGGGCGCGCACCGGGGAGCTGTTTTTT.

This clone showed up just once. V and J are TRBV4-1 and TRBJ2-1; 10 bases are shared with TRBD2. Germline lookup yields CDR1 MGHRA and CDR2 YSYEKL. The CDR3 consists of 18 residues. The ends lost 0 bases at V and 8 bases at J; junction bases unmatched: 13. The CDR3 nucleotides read TGCGCCAGCAGCCAAGAGCCCCCCCCCAGCGGGGGGGCCGATGAGCAGTTCTTC. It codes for CASSQEPPPSGGADEQFF.

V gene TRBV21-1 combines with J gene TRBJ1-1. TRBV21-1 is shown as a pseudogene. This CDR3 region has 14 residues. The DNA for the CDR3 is TGTGCCAGCAGCAAAGTCAGGGAGGACACTGAAGCTTTCTTT. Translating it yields CASSKVREDTEAFF.